One T cell receptor beta chain is described in this entry. V lost 1 base, J lost 6 bases, and 13 bases lay in between. This CDR3 comprises 15 residues. The germline CDR1 and CDR2 sequences are SNHLY and FYNNEI. These data come from a study of CD8 T cells in Susac syndrome. RNA was extracted with the RNeasy kit, and a quantity of roughly 0.45 to 1 ug was reverse transcribed using random hexamers. TCRdb reprocessed the immunoSEQ multiplex PCR reads via MiXCR and lists one record per CDR3 protein. This sample carries approximately 300,000 distinct CDR3 sequences, over 75% of them seen once, and the ten largest clones take 0.18%.

Sequencing was carried out using CD8+ T cells from PBMCs. This sequence was found in a human donor with multiple sclerosis. V and J are TRBV2 and TRBJ1-3; perhaps TRBD1 as D (5 bases). CDR3 residues: CASSEGAGQQNTIYF. The CDR3 nucleotides are TGTGCCAGCAGTGAAGGGGCAGGGCAGCAAAACACCATATATTTT.